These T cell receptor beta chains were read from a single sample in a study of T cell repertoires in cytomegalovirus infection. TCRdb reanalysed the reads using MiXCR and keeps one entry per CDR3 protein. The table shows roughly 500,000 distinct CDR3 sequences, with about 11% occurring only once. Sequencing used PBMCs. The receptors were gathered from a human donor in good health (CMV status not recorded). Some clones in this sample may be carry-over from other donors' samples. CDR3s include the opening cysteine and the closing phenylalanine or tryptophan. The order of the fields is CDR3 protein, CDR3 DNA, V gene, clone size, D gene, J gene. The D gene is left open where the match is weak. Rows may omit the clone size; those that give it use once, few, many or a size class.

CDR3aa: CASSLWQKNTIYF
CDR3nt: TGTGCCAGCAGCTTATGGCAAAAAAACACCATATATTTT
v_gene: TRBV7-2
abundance: many
d_gene: -
j_gene: TRBJ1-3

CDR3aa: CASSDSGGAIGGAGELFF
CDR3nt: TGCGCCAGCAGTGATAGCGGGGGGGCTATCGGCGGGGCCGGGGAGCTGTTTTTT
v_gene: TRBV10-1
abundance: -
d_gene: TRBD2
j_gene: TRBJ2-2

CDR3aa: CASSLKGDGYTF
CDR3nt: TGTGCCAGCAGTTTGAAAGGCGATGGCTACACCTTC
v_gene: TRBV28
abundance: many
d_gene: -
j_gene: TRBJ1-2

CDR3aa: CASKRTGELFF
CDR3nt: TGTGCCAGCAAACGTACCGGGGAGCTGTTTTTT
v_gene: TRBV12-3/TRBV12-4
abundance: many
d_gene: -
j_gene: TRBJ2-2

CDR3aa: CSSEGVRGRETQYF
CDR3nt: TGCTCCTCTGAGGGGGTGCGAGGGCGGGAGACCCAGTACTTC
v_gene: TRBV20-1
abundance: many
d_gene: -
j_gene: TRBJ2-5

CDR3aa: CSAPDSFYNEQFF
CDR3nt: TGCAGTGCTCCCGACAGCTTCTACAATGAGCAGTTCTTC
v_gene: TRBV20-1
abundance: few
d_gene: -
j_gene: TRBJ2-1

CDR3aa: CASSILTSGVKYNEQFF
CDR3nt: TGTGCCAGTAGTATATTGACTAGCGGGGTTAAATACAATGAGCAGTTCTTC
v_gene: TRBV19
abundance: -
d_gene: TRBD2
j_gene: TRBJ2-1

CDR3aa: CASRLAHFEQFF
CDR3nt: TGTGCCAGCAGACTGGCCCACTTTGAGCAGTTCTTC
v_gene: TRBV2
abundance: -
d_gene: -
j_gene: TRBJ2-1

CDR3aa: CASREDRFAHEQYF
CDR3nt: TGTGCCAGCAGGGAGGACAGGTTTGCTCACGAGCAGTACTTC
v_gene: TRBV2
abundance: -
d_gene: TRBD1
j_gene: TRBJ2-7

CDR3aa: CASSPTGDRYGYTF
CDR3nt: TGTGCCAGCAGCCCAACAGGGGACCGCTATGGCTACACCTTC
v_gene: TRBV7-9
abundance: many
d_gene: TRBD1
j_gene: TRBJ1-2

CDR3aa: CASRIGTDYGYTF
CDR3nt: TGTGCCAGCAGGATCGGGACAGACTATGGCTACACCTTC
v_gene: TRBV2
abundance: few
d_gene: TRBD1
j_gene: TRBJ1-2

CDR3aa: CASSITSGGANTQYF
CDR3nt: TGTGCCAGCAGTATAACTAGCGGGGGGGCCAATACGCAGTATTTT
v_gene: TRBV12-3/TRBV12-4
abundance: many
d_gene: TRBD2
j_gene: TRBJ2-3

CDR3aa: CASRPSGGGYEQYF
CDR3nt: TGTGCCAGCAGGCCTAGCGGGGGTGGCTACGAGCAGTACTTC
v_gene: TRBV12-3/TRBV12-4
abundance: many
d_gene: TRBD2
j_gene: TRBJ2-7

CDR3aa: CASSFENTGELFF
CDR3nt: TGTGCCAGCAGCTTTGAGAACACCGGGGAGCTGTTTTTT
v_gene: TRBV5-4
abundance: many
d_gene: -
j_gene: TRBJ2-2

CDR3aa: CASSMATGARGYGYTF
CDR3nt: TGTGCCAGTAGTATGGCGACAGGGGCGCGAGGCTATGGCTACACCTTC
v_gene: TRBV19
abundance: many
d_gene: TRBD1
j_gene: TRBJ1-2

CDR3aa: CASSPWTGDMENTEAFF
CDR3nt: TGTGCCAGCAGTCCCTGGACAGGGGACATGGAGAACACTGAAGCTTTCTTT
v_gene: TRBV6-1
abundance: many
d_gene: TRBD1
j_gene: TRBJ1-1

CDR3aa: CASSPTQGPYNEQFF
CDR3nt: TGTGCCAGCAGCCCCACCCAGGGGCCCTACAATGAGCAGTTCTTC
v_gene: TRBV7-2
abundance: many
d_gene: -
j_gene: TRBJ2-1

CDR3aa: CASSPNGLETQYF
CDR3nt: TGTGCCAGCAGCCCTAACGGGTTAGAGACCCAGTACTTC
v_gene: TRBV7-3
abundance: many
d_gene: -
j_gene: TRBJ2-5

CDR3aa: CASSPDRDEQYF
CDR3nt: TGTGCCAGCAGCCCCGACAGGGACGAGCAGTACTTC
v_gene: TRBV5-5
abundance: many
d_gene: TRBD1
j_gene: TRBJ2-7

CDR3aa: CASSFGQGGGNEQFF
CDR3nt: TGTGCCAGCAGTTTTGGACAGGGGGGTGGGAATGAGCAGTTCTTC
v_gene: TRBV12-3/TRBV12-4
abundance: many
d_gene: TRBD1
j_gene: TRBJ2-1

CDR3aa: CATRSFRVVHNEQFF
CDR3nt: TGTGCCACCCGCAGTTTTAGGGTAGTTCACAATGAGCAGTTCTTC
v_gene: TRBV27
abundance: many
d_gene: -
j_gene: TRBJ2-1

CDR3aa: CASKAQSGTNYGYTF
CDR3nt: TGTGCCAGCAAGGCGCAAAGTGGTACTAACTATGGCTACACCTTC
v_gene: TRBV28
abundance: many
d_gene: -
j_gene: TRBJ1-2